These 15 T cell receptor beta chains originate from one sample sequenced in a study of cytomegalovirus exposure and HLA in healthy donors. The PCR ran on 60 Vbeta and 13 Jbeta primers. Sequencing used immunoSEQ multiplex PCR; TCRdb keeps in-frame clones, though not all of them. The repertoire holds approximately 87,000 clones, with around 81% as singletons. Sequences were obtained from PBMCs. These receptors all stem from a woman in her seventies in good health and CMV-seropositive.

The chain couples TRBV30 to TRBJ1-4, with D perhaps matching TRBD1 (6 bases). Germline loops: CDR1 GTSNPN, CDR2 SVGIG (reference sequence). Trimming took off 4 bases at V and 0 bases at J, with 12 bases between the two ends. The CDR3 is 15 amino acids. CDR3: CAWKLRTATNEKLFF. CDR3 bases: TGTGCCTGGAAGCTCCGGACAGCAACTAATGAAAAACTGTTTTTT.

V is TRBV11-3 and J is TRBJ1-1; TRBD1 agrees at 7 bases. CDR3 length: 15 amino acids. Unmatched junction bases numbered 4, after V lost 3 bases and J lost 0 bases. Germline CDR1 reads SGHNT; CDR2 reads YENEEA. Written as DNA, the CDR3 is TGTGCCAGCAGCTTCCGGACAGGTTTGAACACTGAAGCTTTCTTT. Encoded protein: CASSFRTGLNTEAFF. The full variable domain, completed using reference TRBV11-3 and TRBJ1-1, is EAGVVQSPRYKIIEKKQPVAFWCNPISGHNTLYWYLQNLGQGPELLIRYENEEAVDDSQLPKDRFSAERLKGVDSTLKIQPAELGDSAVYLCASSFRTGLNTEAFFGQGTRLTVV.

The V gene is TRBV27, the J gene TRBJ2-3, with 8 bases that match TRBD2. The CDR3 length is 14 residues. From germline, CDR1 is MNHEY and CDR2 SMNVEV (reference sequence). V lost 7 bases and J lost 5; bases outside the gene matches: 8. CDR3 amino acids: CASMGAGAVDTQYF. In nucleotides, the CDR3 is TGTGCCAGCATGGGAGCGGGAGCGGTAGATACGCAGTATTTT.

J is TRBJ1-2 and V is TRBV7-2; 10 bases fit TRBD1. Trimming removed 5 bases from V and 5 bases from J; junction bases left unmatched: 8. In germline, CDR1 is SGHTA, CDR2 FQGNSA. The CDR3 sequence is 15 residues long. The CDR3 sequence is CASSARQGALYGYTF. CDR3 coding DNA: TGTGCCAGCAGCGCCCGACAGGGGGCTTTATATGGCTACACCTTC.

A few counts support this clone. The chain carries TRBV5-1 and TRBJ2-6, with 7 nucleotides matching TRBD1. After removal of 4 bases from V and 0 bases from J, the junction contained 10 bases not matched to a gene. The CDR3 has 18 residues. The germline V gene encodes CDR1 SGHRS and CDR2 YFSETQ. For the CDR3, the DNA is TGCGCCAGCAGCCTATCAGGACAGGAGGTCTCTGGGGCCAACGTCCTGACTTTC. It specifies CASSLSGQEVSGANVLTF.

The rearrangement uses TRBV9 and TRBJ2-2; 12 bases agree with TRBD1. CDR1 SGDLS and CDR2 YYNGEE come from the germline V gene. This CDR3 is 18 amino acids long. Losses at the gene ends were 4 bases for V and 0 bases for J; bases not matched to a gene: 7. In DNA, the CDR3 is TGTGCCAGCAGCCCCGGGACAGGGGGCGCATCGAACACCGGGGAGCTGTTTTTT. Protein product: CASSPGTGGASNTGELFF.

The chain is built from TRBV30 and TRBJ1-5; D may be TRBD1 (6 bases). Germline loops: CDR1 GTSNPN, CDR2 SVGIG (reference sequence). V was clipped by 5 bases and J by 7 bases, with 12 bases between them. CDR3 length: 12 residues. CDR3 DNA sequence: TGTGCCTGGGGATCAGGGGACCAGCCCCAGCATTTT. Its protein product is CAWGSGDQPQHF. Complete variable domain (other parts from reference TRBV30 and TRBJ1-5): SQTIHQWPATLVQPVGSPLSLECTVEGTSNPNLYWYRQAAGRGLQLLFYSVGIGQISSEVPQNLSASRPQDRQFILSSKKLLLSDSGFYLCAWGSGDQPQHFGDGTRLSIL.

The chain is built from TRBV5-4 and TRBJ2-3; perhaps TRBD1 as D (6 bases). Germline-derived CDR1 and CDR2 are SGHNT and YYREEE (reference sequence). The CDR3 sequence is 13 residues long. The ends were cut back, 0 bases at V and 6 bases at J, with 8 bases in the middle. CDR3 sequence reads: CASSLEGGDTQYF. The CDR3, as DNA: TGTGCCAGCAGCTTGGAAGGGGGTGATACGCAGTATTTT.

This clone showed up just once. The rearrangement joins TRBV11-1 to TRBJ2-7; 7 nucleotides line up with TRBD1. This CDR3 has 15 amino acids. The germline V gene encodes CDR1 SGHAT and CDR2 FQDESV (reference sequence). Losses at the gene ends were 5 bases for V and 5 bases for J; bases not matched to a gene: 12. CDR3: CASSMGDRDRHEQYF. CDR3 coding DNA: TGTGCCAGCAGCATGGGTGACAGGGATCGGCACGAGCAGTACTTC.

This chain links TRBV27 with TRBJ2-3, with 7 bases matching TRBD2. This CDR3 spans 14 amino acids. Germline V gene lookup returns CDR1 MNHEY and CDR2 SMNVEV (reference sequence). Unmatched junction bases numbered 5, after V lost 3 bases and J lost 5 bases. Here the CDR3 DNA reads TGTGCCAGCAGTTTGAAGGTAGCGGGAGATACGCAGTATTTT. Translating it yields CASSLKVAGDTQYF.

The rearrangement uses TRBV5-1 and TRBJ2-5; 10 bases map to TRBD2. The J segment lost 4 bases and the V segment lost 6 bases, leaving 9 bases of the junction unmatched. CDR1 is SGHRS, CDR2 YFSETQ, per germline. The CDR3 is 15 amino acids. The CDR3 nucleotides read TGCGCCAGCATGGTTCTAGCGGGAGTTGGAGAGACCCAGTACTTC. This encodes CASMVLAGVGETQYF.

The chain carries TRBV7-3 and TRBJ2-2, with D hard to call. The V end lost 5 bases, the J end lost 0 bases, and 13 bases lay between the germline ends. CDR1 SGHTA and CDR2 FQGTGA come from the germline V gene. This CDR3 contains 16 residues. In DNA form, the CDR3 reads TGTGCCAGCAGCATGCCATCCCAGACGAACACCGGGGAGCTGTTTTTT. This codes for CASSMPSQTNTGELFF.

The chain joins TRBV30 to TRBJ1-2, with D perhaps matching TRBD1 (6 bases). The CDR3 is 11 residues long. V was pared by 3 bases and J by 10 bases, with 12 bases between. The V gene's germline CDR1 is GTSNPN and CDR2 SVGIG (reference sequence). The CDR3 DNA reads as TGTGCCTGGAGCCAGGGGTTAGACTACACCTTC. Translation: CAWSQGLDYTF.

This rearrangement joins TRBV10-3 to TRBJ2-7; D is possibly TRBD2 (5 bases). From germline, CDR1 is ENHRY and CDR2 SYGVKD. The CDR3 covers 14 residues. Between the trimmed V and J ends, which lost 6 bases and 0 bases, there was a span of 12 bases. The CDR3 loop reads CAIRSGRDSYEQYF. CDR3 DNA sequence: TGTGCCATCAGGTCCGGACGGGACTCCTACGAGCAGTACTTC.

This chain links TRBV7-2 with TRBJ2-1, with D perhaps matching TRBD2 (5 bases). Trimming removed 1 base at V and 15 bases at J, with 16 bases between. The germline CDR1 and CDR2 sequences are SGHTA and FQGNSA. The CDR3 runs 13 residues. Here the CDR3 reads CASSLVVGDVPFF. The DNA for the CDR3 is TGTGCCAGCAGCTTAGTGGTGGGAGATGTGCCGTTCTTC.